The clone carrying this T cell receptor beta chain was picked up many times. Its antigen is undetermined. The CDR3 has 14 residues. V lost 1 base, J lost 5 bases, and 4 bases stayed unmatched. The germline CDR1 and CDR2 sequences are SGHTA and FQGNSA. The TCR beta CDR3 regions underwent amplification using RNA transcripts as the source. The HTBI primer set was used in a first-round RT-PCR of the TCR CDR3. TCRdb fed the multiplex PCR reads into MiXCR, producing one record per CDR3 protein. The sample lists almost 600,000 distinct CDR3 sequences; about 14% were seen once. Diagnoses rested on clinical symptoms, serum thyroxine and TRAb, thyroid ultrasound and orbital computed tomography. Around 10 ml of fresh peripheral blood supplied the PBMCs. The data were obtained in a study of T cells in Graves' hyperthyroidism and ophthalmopathy. Study-level background: Blood from the periphery was taken at initial diagnosis, before any treatment. Study results and limitations: Ophthalmopathy got predicted by the model a median around 6.8 months before its onset.

This clonotype was sampled from a woman younger than 45 with Graves' hyperthyroidism that later progressed to Graves' ophthalmopathy. The sample was blood. V and J are TRBV7-2 and TRBJ2-7, with 8 bases that match TRBD1. Here the CDR3 reads CASSLGSGGHEQYF. CDR3 in DNA: TGTGCCAGCAGCTTAGGGTCAGGGGGCCACGAGCAGTACTTC.